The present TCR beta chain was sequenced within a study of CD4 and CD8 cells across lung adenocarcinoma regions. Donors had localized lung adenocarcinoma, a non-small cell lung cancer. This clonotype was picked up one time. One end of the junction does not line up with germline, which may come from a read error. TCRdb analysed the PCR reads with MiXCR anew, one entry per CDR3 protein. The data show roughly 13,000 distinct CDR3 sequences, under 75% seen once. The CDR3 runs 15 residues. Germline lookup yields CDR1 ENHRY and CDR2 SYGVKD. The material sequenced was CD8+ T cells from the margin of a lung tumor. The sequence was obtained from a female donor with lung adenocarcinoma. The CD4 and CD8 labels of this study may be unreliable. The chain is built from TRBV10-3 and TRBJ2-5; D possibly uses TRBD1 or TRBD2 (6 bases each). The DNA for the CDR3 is TGTGCCGGGGGGCCCGGGGGCCGGGACCAAGATACCCAGTACTTC. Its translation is CAGGPGGRDQDTQYF.